This T cell receptor beta chain was captured in a study of blood T cell repertoires in COVID-19. Study information: The cDNA or gDNA used as material had been derived from T cells, B-cell-depleted T cells, or PBMCs.

This CDR3 has 13 residues. Germline-derived CDR1 and CDR2 are SGHAT and FQNNGV. V was clipped by 0 bases and J by 5 bases, with 8 bases between them. Those enrolled, adults aged 18 to 89 years, came from about two dozen US areas. Categorization into cohorts depended on clinical history that participants reported. This clone has a handful of counts. Authors' analysis steps: Quantification of nucleated cells was approximated via reference gene primer amplification. Some clones are missing from TCRdb's copy, which holds only in-frame ones; the method was immunoSEQ multiplex PCR. Clonal size and the V and J genes are those of that table, whereas D and trimming came from the DNA. The sample has roughly 150,000 clones, approximately 88% seen once.

Material for sequencing was PBMCs or T cells enriched from blood (not recorded which). This receptor was obtained from a man between 65 and 85 years old who had been exposed to COVID-19. The genes are TRBV11-2 and TRBJ2-7; no reliable D call. The CDR3 sequence is CASSLDMRDEQYF. In DNA, the CDR3 is TGTGCCAGCAGCTTAGATATGCGTGACGAGCAGTACTTC.